A single T cell receptor beta chain is shown here with its context. Its specificity is not known. This sample was included in a study of cytomegalovirus exposure and HLA in healthy donors. CDR3 length: 15 amino acids. The V segment lost 1 base and the J segment 4 bases; nucleotides outside the gene matches: 4. Germline V CDR1 and CDR2: SGHAT, FQNNGV. Study observations and caveats: CMV serostatus was the sole immune exposure data available.

It was with 60 Vbeta and 13 Jbeta primers that the PCR ran. The repertoire was sequenced with immunoSEQ multiplex PCR; TCRdb's copy has only in-frame clones and lacks some. The repertoire consists of roughly 170,000 clones, with 84% occurring once and the leading ten covering around 1.2%. Sequenced sample: PBMCs. The chain uses TRBV11-2 and TRBJ2-7, with 10 bases lining up with TRBD1. The TCR originated in a girl aged 2-15 years in good health and CMV-seropositive. The CDR3 protein is CASSLGTGGHYEQYF. The DNA of the CDR3 is TGTGCCAGCAGCTTAGGGACAGGGGGTCATTACGAGCAGTACTTC.